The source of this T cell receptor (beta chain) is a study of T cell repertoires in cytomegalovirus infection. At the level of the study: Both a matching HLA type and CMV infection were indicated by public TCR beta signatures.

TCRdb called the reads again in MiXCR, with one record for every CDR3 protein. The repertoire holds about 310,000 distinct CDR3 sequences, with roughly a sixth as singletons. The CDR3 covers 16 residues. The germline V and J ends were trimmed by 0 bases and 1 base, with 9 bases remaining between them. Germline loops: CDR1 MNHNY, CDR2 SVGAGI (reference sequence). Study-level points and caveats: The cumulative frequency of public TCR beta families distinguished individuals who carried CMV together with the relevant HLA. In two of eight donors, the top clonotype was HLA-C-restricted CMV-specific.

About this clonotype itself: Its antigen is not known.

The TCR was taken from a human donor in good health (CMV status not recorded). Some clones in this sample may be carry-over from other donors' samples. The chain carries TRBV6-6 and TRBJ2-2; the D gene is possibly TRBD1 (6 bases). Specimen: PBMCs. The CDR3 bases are TGTGCCAGCAGTTACTCACTACAGGGGAACACCGGGGAGCTGTTTTTT. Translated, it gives CASSYSLQGNTGELFF.